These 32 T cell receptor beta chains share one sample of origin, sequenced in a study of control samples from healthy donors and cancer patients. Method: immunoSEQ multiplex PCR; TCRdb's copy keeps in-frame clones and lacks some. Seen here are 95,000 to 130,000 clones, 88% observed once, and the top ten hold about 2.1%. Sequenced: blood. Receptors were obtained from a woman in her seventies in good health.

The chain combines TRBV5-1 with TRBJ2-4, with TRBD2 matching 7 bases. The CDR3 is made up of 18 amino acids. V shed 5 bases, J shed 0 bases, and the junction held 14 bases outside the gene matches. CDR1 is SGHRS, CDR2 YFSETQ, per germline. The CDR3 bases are TGCGCCAGCAGAAAGGAGGGGAGCGGGGCTCTAGCCAAAAACATTCAGTACTTC. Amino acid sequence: CASRKEGSGALAKNIQYF. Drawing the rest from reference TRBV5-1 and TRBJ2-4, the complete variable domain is KAGVTQTPRYLIKTRGQQVTLSCSPISGHRSVSWYQQTPGQGLQFLFEYFSETQRNKGNFPGRFSGRQFSNSRSEMNVSTLELGDSALYLCASRKEGSGALAKNIQYFGAGTRLSVL.

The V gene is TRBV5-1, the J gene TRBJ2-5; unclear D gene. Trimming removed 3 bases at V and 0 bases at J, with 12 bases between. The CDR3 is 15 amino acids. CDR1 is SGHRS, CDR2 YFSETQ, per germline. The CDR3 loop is CASSSDVEYQETQYF. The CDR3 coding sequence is TGCGCCAGCAGCTCCGACGTCGAGTACCAAGAGACCCAGTACTTC.

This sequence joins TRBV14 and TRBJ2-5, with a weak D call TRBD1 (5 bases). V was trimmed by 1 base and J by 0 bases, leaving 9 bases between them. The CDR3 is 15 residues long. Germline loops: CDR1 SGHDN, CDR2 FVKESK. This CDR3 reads CASSQVRVYQETQYF. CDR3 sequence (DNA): TGTGCCAGCAGCCAAGTCAGGGTGTACCAAGAGACCCAGTACTTC.

The CDR3 nucleotides are TGTGCCAGCAGCTTAGATTCGGTCTCCTACGAGCAGTACTTC. It codes for CASSLDSVSYEQYF. This chain connects TRBV11-2 to TRBJ2-7; D is ambiguous. Deletions cut 0 bases from V and 0 bases from J, with 6 bases between. The germline gives CDR1 SGHAT, CDR2 FQNNGV. The CDR3 contains 14 residues. The full variable domain, rest sourced from reference TRBV11-2 and TRBJ2-7, is EAGVAQSPRYKIIEKRQSVAFWCNPISGHATLYWYQQILGQGPKLLIQFQNNGVVDDSQLPKDRFSAERLKGVDSTLKIQPAKLEDSAVYLCASSLDSVSYEQYFGPGTRLTVT.

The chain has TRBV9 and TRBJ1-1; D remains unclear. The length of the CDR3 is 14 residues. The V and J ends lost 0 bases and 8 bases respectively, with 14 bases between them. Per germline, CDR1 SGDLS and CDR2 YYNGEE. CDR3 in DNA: TGTGCCAGCAGCGTAGCTAACGGCAGAAAAGAAGCTTTCTTT. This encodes CASSVANGRKEAFF.

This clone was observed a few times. CDR3 in DNA: TGTGCCAGCAGCTTAGCCGACAGTAGCTCCTACAATGAGCAGTTCTTC. This encodes CASSLADSSSYNEQFF. The chain recombines TRBV11-2 with TRBJ2-1; tentatively, D is TRBD1 (5 bases). Germline assignment: CDR1 SGHAT and CDR2 FQNNGV. Between the trimmed V and J ends, which lost 1 base and 0 bases, there was a span of 10 bases. This CDR3 comprises 16 residues.

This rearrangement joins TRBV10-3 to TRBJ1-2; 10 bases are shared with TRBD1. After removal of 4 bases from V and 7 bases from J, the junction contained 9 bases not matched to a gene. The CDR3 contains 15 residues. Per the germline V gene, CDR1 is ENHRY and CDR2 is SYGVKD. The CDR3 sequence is CAISAETGGVGGYTF. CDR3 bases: TGTGCCATCAGTGCGGAGACAGGGGGCGTAGGTGGCTACACCTTC.

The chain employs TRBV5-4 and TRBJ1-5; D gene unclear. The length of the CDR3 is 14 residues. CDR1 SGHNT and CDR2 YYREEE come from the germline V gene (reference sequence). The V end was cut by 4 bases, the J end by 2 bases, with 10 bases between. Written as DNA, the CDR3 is TGTGCCAGCAGCGGCGGGGTAGGCAATCAGCCCCAGCATTTT. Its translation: CASSGGVGNQPQHF.

In nucleotides, the CDR3 is TGTGCCAGCAGTCAGGCTTTTTCAGGGGGCGGCTACACCTTC. This translates into CASSQAFSGGGYTF. V gene TRBV7-2 combines with J gene TRBJ1-2; 8 nucleotides line up with TRBD1. This CDR3 spans 14 amino acids. Germline V gives CDR1 SGHTA, CDR2 FQGNSA. V gave up 6 bases and J gave up 8 bases; unmatched junction bases: 11.

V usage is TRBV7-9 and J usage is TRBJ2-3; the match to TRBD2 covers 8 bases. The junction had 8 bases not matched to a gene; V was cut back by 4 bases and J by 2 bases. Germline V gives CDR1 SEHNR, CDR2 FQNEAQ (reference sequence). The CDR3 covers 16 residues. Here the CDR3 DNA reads TGTGCCAGCAGCTCCCTCGGGACTAGTCCCACAGATACGCAGTATTTT. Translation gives CASSSLGTSPTDTQYF.

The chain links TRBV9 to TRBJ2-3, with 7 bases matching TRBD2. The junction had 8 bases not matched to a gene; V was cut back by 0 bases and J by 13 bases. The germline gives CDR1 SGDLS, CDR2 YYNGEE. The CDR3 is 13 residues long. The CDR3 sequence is CASSVDTSALEYF. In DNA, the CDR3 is TGTGCCAGCAGCGTAGACACTAGCGCGTTAGAGTATTTT.

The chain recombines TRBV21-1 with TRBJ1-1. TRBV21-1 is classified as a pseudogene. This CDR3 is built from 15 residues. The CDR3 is CASSIRGQVNTEAFF. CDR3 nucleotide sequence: TGTGCCAGCAGCATTCGGGGGCAGGTGAACACTGAAGCTTTCTTT.

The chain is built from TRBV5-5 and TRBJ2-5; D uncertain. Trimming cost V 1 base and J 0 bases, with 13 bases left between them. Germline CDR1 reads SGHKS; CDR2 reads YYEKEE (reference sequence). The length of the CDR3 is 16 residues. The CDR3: CASSLRAGEYQETQYF. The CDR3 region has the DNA TGTGCCAGCAGCTTGAGGGCAGGAGAGTACCAAGAGACCCAGTACTTC.

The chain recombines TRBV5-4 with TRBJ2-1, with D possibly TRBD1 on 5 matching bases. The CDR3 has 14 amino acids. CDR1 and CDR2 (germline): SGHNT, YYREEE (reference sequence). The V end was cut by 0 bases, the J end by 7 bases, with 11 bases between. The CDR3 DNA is TGTGCCAGCAGCTTGGGCCAGGGAAGGAATGAGCAGTTCTTC. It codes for CASSLGQGRNEQFF.

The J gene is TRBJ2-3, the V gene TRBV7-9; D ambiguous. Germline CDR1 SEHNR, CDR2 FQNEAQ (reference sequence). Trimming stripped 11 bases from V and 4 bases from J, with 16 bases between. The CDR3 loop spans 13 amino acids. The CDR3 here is CAGFSHGADTQYF. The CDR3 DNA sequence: TGTGCCGGTTTTTCTCACGGAGCAGATACGCAGTATTTT.

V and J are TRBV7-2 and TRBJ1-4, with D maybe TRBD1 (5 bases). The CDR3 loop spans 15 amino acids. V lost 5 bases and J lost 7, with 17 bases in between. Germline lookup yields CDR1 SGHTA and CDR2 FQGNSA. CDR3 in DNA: TGTGCCAGCAGCCCTGGGGGGTTGAGTGGTGAAAAACTGTTTTTT. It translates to CASSPGGLSGEKLFF.

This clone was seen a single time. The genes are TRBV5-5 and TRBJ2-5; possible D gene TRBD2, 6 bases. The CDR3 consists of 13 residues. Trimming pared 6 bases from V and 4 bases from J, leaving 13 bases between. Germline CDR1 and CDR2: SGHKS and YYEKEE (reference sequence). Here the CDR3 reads CASTRGGPETQYF. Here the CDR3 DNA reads TGTGCCAGCACCCGCGGAGGGCCAGAGACCCAGTACTTC.

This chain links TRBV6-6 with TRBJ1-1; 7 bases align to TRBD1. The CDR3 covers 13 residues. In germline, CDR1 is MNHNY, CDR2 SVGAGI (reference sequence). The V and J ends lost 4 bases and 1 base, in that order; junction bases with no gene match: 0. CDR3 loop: CASSWDRNTEAFF. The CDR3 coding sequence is TGTGCCAGCAGTTGGGACAGGAACACTGAAGCTTTCTTT.

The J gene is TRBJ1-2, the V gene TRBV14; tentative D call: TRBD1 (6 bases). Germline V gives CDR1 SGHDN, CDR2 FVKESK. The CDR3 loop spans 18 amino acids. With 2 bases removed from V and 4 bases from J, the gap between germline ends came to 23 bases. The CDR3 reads CASSQRIEGGRRLYGYTF. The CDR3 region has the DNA TGTGCCAGCAGCCAAAGGATCGAGGGGGGACGGAGGCTCTATGGCTACACCTTC.

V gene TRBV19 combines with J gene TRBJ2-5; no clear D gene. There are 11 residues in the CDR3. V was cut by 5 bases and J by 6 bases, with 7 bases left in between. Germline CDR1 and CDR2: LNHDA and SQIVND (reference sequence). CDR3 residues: CASSYAKTQYF. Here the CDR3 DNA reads TGTGCCAGTAGTTATGCGAAGACCCAGTACTTC.

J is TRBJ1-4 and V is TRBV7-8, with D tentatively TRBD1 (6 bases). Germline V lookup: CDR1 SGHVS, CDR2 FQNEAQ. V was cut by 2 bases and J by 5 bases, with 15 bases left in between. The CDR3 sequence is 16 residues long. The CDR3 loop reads CASSLSYRTENEKLFF. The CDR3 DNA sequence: TGTGCCAGCAGCTTAAGTTACAGGACAGAGAATGAAAAACTGTTTTTT.

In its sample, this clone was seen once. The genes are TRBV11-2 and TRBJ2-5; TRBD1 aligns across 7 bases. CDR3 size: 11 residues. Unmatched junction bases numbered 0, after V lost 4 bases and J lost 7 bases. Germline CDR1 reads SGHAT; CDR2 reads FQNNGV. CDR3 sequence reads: CASSSGGTQYF. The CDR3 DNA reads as TGTGCCAGCAGCTCAGGGGGGACCCAGTACTTC.

The CDR3 loop reads CASSLRSVGYTF. In nucleotides, the CDR3 is TGTGCCAGCAGCTTGCGGTCAGTCGGCTACACCTTC. The chain uses TRBV5-6 and TRBJ1-2; no definite D call. The V gene lost 1 base and the J gene lost 8 bases, with 9 bases spanning the gap. This CDR3 comprises 12 residues. Germline V gene sequence: CDR1 SGHDT, CDR2 YYEEEE.

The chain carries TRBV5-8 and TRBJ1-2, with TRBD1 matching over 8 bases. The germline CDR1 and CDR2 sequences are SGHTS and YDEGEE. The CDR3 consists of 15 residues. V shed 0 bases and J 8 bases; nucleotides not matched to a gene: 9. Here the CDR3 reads CASSLGLDRVRGYTF. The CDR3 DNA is TGTGCCAGCAGCTTGGGATTGGACAGGGTGCGGGGCTACACCTTC.

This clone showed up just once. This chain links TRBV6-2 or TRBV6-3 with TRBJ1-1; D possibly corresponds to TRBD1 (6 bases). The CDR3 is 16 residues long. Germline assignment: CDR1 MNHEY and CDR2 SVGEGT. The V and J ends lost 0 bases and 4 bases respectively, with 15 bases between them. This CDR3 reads CASSYSSGGTGTEAFF. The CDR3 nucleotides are TGTGCCAGCAGTTACTCGTCGGGGGGCACCGGCACTGAAGCTTTCTTT.

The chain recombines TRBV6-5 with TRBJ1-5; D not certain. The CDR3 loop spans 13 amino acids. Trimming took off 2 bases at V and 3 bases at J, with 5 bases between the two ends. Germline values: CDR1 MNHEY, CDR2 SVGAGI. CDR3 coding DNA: TGTGCCAGCAGTTACCGAGCCAATCAGCCCCAGCATTTT. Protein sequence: CASSYRANQPQHF.

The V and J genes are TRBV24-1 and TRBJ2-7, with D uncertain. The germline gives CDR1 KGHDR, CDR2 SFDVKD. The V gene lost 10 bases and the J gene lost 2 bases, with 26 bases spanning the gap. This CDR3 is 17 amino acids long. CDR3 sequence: CATPLSAPGPYAYEQYF. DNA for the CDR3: TGTGCCACTCCTTTGTCGGCCCCCGGGCCCTACGCCTACGAGCAGTACTTC.

The CDR3 sequence is CASSQEALRGWRVGQPQHF. CDR3 bases: TGTGCCAGCAGCCAGGAAGCACTTAGGGGGTGGCGGGTTGGTCAGCCCCAGCATTTT. The chain couples TRBV3-1 (or the pseudogene TRBV3-2) to TRBJ1-5; perhaps TRBD1 as D (6 bases). The CDR3 runs to 19 residues. Germline-derived CDR1 and CDR2 are LGHDT and YNNKEL (reference sequence). The V end lost 3 bases, the J end lost 6 bases, and 27 bases lay between the germline ends.

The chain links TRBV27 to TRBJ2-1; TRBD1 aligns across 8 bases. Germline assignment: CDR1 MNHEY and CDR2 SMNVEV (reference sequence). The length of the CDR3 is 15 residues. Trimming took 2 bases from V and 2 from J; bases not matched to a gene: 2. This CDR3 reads CASSLGTGTYNEQFF. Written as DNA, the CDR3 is TGTGCCAGCAGTTTAGGGACAGGCACCTACAATGAGCAGTTCTTC.

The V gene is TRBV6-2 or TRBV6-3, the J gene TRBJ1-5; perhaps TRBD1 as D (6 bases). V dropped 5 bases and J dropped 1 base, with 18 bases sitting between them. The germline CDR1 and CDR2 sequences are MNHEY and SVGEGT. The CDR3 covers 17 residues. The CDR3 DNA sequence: TGTGCCAGCAGTCACCCCTATACAGGGAGAAGCAATCAGCCCCAGCATTTT. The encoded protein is CASSHPYTGRSNQPQHF.

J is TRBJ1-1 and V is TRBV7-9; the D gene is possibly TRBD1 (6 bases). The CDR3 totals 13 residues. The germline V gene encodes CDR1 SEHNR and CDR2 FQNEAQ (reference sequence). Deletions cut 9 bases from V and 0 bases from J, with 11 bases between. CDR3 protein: CASVEGVNTEAFF. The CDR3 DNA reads TGTGCCAGTGTGGAGGGGGTGAACACTGAAGCTTTCTTT.

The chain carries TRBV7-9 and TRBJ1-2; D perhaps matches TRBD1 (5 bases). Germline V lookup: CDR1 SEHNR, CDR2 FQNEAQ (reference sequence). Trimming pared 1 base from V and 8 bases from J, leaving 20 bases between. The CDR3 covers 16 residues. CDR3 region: CASSLGVGRESSGYTF. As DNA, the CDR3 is TGTGCCAGCAGCTTAGGGGTTGGCAGGGAATCGAGCGGCTACACCTTC.